Shown below are 24 T cell receptor beta chains from a single sample sequenced in a study of CD8+ T cells in alopecia areata. Treatment: oral pan-JAK inhibitor, 5-10 mg twice daily. Once RNA had been extracted, it was reverse transcribed into cDNA to act as the sequencing template. Data came from immunoSEQ multiplex PCR; TCRdb stores just in-frame clones and leaves some out. Of 150,000 to 200,000 clones in the sample, 60% were seen once. Sequencing used CD4+ T cells sorted from blood, obtained at week 24, from a patient treated with tofacitinib. The receptors stem from a human donor with alopecia areata.

The table lists this clone with a count of one. The chain recombines TRBV29-1 with TRBJ1-1, with 7 bases identical to TRBD1. Germline V lookup: CDR1 SQVTM, CDR2 ANQGSEA. This CDR3 comprises 14 residues. Trimming cost V 4 bases and J 1 base; bases outside gene matches: 6. Here the CDR3 reads CSVGQGGPNTEAFF. CDR3 in DNA: TGCAGCGTTGGACAAGGGGGCCCGAACACTGAAGCTTTCTTT. Full variable domain (remainder filled in from reference TRBV29-1 and TRBJ1-1): SAVISQKPSRDICQRGTSLTIQCQVDSQVTMMFWYRQQPGQSLTLIATANQGSEATYESGFVIDKFPISRPNLTFSTLTVSNMSPEDSSIYLCSVGQGGPNTEAFFGQGTRLTVV.

The rearrangement uses TRBV7-8 and TRBJ2-3; no clear D gene. Looked up from germline, CDR1 is SGHVS and CDR2 is FQNEAQ. CDR3 length: 15 amino acids. V dropped 2 bases and J dropped 0 bases, with 9 bases sitting between them. The CDR3 region has the DNA TGTGCCAGCAGCTTATCCCCTTCTAGCACAGATACGCAGTATTTT. Translating it yields CASSLSPSSTDTQYF. The full variable domain, its missing parts supplied by reference TRBV7-8 and TRBJ2-3, is GAGVSQSPRYKVAKRGQDVALRCDPISGHVSLFWYQQALGQGPEFLTYFQNEAQLDKSGLPSDRFFAERPEGSVSTLKIQRTQQEDSAVYLCASSLSPSSTDTQYFGPGTRLTVL.

The V gene is TRBV5-1, the J gene TRBJ2-3; 7 bases align to TRBD2. The V gene's germline CDR1 is SGHRS and CDR2 YFSETQ. V was pared by 0 bases and J by 4 bases, with 8 bases of the junction left unmatched. The CDR3 loop spans 16 amino acids. This chain's CDR3 is CASSLVSAGTPDTQYF. In DNA form, the CDR3 reads TGCGCCAGCAGCTTGGTATCAGCGGGGACCCCAGATACGCAGTATTTT.

This chain's CDR3 is CASSPVQRSAGREQYF. Written as DNA, the CDR3 is TGTGCCAGCTCACCGGTTCAACGGTCAGCCGGCAGAGAGCAGTACTTC. The chain employs TRBV18 and TRBJ2-7; D call uncertain. The CDR3 is 16 residues long. Looked up from germline, CDR1 is KGHSH and CDR2 is LQKENI. Trimming took 3 bases from V and 7 from J, leaving 22 bases between them.

This clone was seen a handful of times. The V call is TRBV6-1, the J call TRBJ2-4; D uncertain. Trimming stripped 4 bases from V and 0 bases from J, with 7 bases between. Germline V gene data show CDR1 as MNHNS and CDR2 as SASEGT. This CDR3 comprises 14 residues. The CDR3 DNA follows: TGTGCCAGCAGTGGGGCTTTAGCCAAAAACATTCAGTACTTC. This codes for CASSGALAKNIQYF.

The V gene is TRBV7-2, the J gene TRBJ2-5; maybe TRBD2 (6 bases). CDR1 is SGHTA and CDR2 is FQGNSA in the germline V gene. This CDR3 spans 13 amino acids. Trimming left V 8 bases short and J 5 bases short, with 15 bases between. The DNA for the CDR3 is TGTGCCAGCCGTGGGGGGATCGTGGAGACCCAGTACTTC. It is translated as CASRGGIVETQYF.

This chain links TRBV4-3 with TRBJ1-2; D is possibly TRBD1 (6 bases). Trimming left V 3 bases short and J 7 bases short, with 24 bases between. The CDR3 contains 17 residues. Germline CDR1 is LGHNA and CDR2 is YSLEER. CDR3 DNA: TGCGCCAGCAGCCACTCCGCCCAACCCAGGGGTTTAATTGGCTACACCTTC. Translating it yields CASSHSAQPRGLIGYTF.

V usage is TRBV30 and J usage is TRBJ2-3; no definite D call. Trimming took off 0 bases at V and 2 bases at J, with 12 bases between the two ends. The CDR3 length is 15 residues. The germline V gene encodes CDR1 GTSNPN and CDR2 SVGIG (reference sequence). CDR3 nucleotide sequence: TGTGCCTGGAGTGTGCGGCGACCAGACACAGATACGCAGTATTTT. As protein: CAWSVRRPDTDTQYF.

This clone was seen just once. The V call is TRBV29-1, the J call TRBJ1-2; 9 nucleotides agree with TRBD1. The CDR3 loop spans 13 amino acids. CDR1 and CDR2 from the germline V gene are SQVTM and ANQGSEA. Trimming cost V 4 bases and J 6 bases; bases outside gene matches: 6. CDR3 in DNA: TGCAGCGTTGGACAGGGGGACAGAGATGGCTACACCTTC. This sequence encodes CSVGQGDRDGYTF.

The table lists this clone with a count of one. V is TRBV5-1 and J is TRBJ1-1, with 8 bases aligning to TRBD1. Per the germline V gene, CDR1 is SGHRS and CDR2 is YFSETQ. This CDR3 has 16 residues. V shed 0 bases and J 5 bases; nucleotides not matched to a gene: 9. The DNA for the CDR3 is TGCGCCAGCAGCTTGGGACAGGGGAGGGTTAGGACTGAAGCTTTCTTT. This encodes CASSLGQGRVRTEAFF.

This chain joins TRBV30 and TRBJ2-2; no reliable D call. The V end lost 2 bases, the J end lost 2 bases, and 9 bases lay between the germline ends. Per the germline V gene, CDR1 is GTSNPN and CDR2 is SVGIG (reference sequence). The CDR3 is 14 amino acids. The CDR3 here is CAWSPWSNTGELFF. Written as DNA, the CDR3 is TGTGCCTGGAGTCCCTGGTCTAACACCGGGGAGCTGTTTTTT.

This chain links TRBV7-9 with TRBJ2-6, with D uncertain. Germline V gene data show CDR1 as SEHNR and CDR2 as FQNEAQ (reference sequence). This CDR3 spans 13 amino acids. Deletions cut 8 bases from V and 0 bases from J, with 5 bases between. CDR3 amino acids: CASSDSGANVLTF. The CDR3 coding sequence is TGTGCCAGCTCCGACTCTGGGGCCAACGTCCTGACTTTC. Combining the CDR3 with reference TRBV7-9 and TRBJ2-6 gives the whole variable domain DTGVSQNPRHKITKRGQNVTFRCDPISEHNRLYWYRQTLGQGPEFLTYFQNEAQLEKSRLLSDRFSAERPKGSFSTLEIQRTEQGDSAMYLCASSDSGANVLTFGAGSRLTVL.

The sample holds a few counts of this clone. The chain is built from TRBV30 and TRBJ2-1; D gene uncertain. Per germline, CDR1 GTSNPN and CDR2 SVGIG (reference sequence). V lost 7 bases, J lost 7 bases, and 20 bases lay in between. The length of the CDR3 is 14 residues. The chain's CDR3 is CASIPGPIGNEQFF. CDR3 coding DNA: TGTGCCTCCATCCCCGGCCCCATAGGTAATGAGCAGTTCTTC.

This clone was counted between two and nine times. J is TRBJ1-2 and V is TRBV13; possibly TRBD1 for D (5 bases). This CDR3 spans 13 amino acids. Deletions cut 5 bases from V and 1 base from J, with 8 bases between. Germline CDR1 is PRHDT and CDR2 is FYEKMQ (reference sequence). The CDR3 DNA sequence: TGTGCCAGCAGCATACAGGTTAACTATGGCTACACCTTC. Translation: CASSIQVNYGYTF.

The chain employs TRBV7-8 and TRBJ2-3, with no clear D. The CDR3 covers 13 residues. Germline CDR1 is SGHVS and CDR2 is FQNEAQ. The ends were cut back, 3 bases at V and 2 bases at J, with 6 bases in the middle. CDR3 in DNA: TGTGCCAGCAGCTTCGAGGTCACAGATACGCAGTATTTT. It codes for CASSFEVTDTQYF.

The CDR3 DNA reads TGTGCTAGTGGTGGAACCGGGATAACCTATGGCTACACCTTC. Its protein is CASGGTGITYGYTF. The chain links TRBV12-5 to TRBJ1-2; D not resolved. The CDR3 sequence is 14 residues long. Per the germline V gene, CDR1 is LGHNT and CDR2 is FRNRAP. Trimming removed 5 bases from V and 4 bases from J, with 14 bases in between.

This clone appeared once. The V gene is TRBV2, the J gene TRBJ2-7; 8 bases agree with TRBD1. Germline lookup yields CDR1 SNHLY and CDR2 FYNNEI. CDR3 length equals 14 residues. Losses at the gene ends were 7 bases for V and 5 bases for J; bases not matched to a gene: 10. The CDR3 DNA reads TGTGCCAGCACGGTACAGGGGGAGTTCAACGAGCAGTACTTC. Protein: CASTVQGEFNEQYF.

This clone has just one count. The chain's CDR3 is CASSSQRLADFGANVLTF. DNA for the CDR3: TGTGCCAGCAGCTCCCAGAGGCTAGCTGACTTCGGGGCCAACGTCCTGACTTTC. This chain connects TRBV7-2 to TRBJ2-6; perhaps TRBD2 as D (5 bases). Germline CDR1 is SGHTA and CDR2 is FQGNSA. The CDR3 covers 18 residues. The germline V and J ends were trimmed by 4 bases and 4 bases, with 20 bases remaining between them. Full variable domain (remainder filled in from reference TRBV7-2 and TRBJ2-6): GAGVSQSPSNKVTEKGKDVELRCDPISGHTALYWYRQSLGQGLEFLIYFQGNSAPDKSGLPSDRFSAERTGGSVSTLTIQRTQQEDSAVYLCASSSQRLADFGANVLTFGAGSRLTVL.

This chain connects TRBV25-1 to TRBJ2-7; TRBD1 agrees at 7 bases. The V and J ends lost 7 bases and 2 bases, in that order; junction bases with no gene match: 5. The CDR3 runs 13 residues. Germline lookup yields CDR1 MGHDK and CDR2 SYGVNS. This chain's CDR3 is CASTRTGAYEQYF. The CDR3 DNA sequence: TGTGCCAGCACAAGGACAGGAGCCTACGAGCAGTACTTC.

This chain uses TRBV29-1 with TRBJ2-5, with 7 bases matching TRBD2. Germline CDR1 reads SQVTM; CDR2 reads ANQGSEA. The CDR3 runs to 14 residues. After removal of 6 bases from V and 1 base from J, the junction contained 8 bases not matched to a gene. The CDR3 DNA sequence: TGCAGCGTGGCCTCCAGCGGGGTCCAAGAGACCCAGTACTTC. It specifies CSVASSGVQETQYF.

In this sample, this clone turned up a few times. This chain's CDR3 is CASSDRYEQYF. The CDR3 DNA follows: TGTGCCAGCAGTGACCGGTACGAGCAGTACTTC. This chain joins TRBV6-4 and TRBJ2-7, with unresolved D. Germline loops: CDR1 MRHNA, CDR2 SNTAGT. V lost 2 bases and J 4 bases, leaving 3 bases between the germline ends. CDR3 length: 11 residues.

V usage is TRBV9 and J usage is TRBJ1-4; 8 positions match TRBD1. Germline CDR1 SGDLS, CDR2 YYNGEE. The CDR3 loop spans 18 amino acids. V trimming: 2 bases; J trimming: 1 base; junction bases outside the gene matches: 10. DNA for the CDR3: TGTGCCAGCAGCGTCGGACAGGGCGGCATTGGAACTAATGAAAAACTGTTTTTT. Its translation: CASSVGQGGIGTNEKLFF.

This rearrangement joins TRBV5-1 to TRBJ2-7; D unclear. Trimming removed 2 bases from V and 3 bases from J, with 15 bases in between. CDR1 is SGHRS, CDR2 YFSETQ, per germline. The CDR3 runs to 15 residues. Written as DNA, the CDR3 is TGCGCCAGCAGCTTCTCCATACGGCCCCTCTACGAGCAGTACTTC. Encoded protein: CASSFSIRPLYEQYF.

This clone appeared a few times. The chain couples TRBV19 to TRBJ1-1, with D unclear. V was trimmed by 3 bases and J by 5 bases, leaving 13 bases between them. Germline assignment: CDR1 LNHDA and CDR2 SQIVND (reference sequence). The CDR3 covers 14 residues. This CDR3 reads CASSMHTRGTEAFF. CDR3 DNA sequence: TGTGCCAGTAGTATGCACACAAGAGGGACTGAAGCTTTCTTT.